The 20 T cell receptor beta chains below all came from one sample that was sequenced in a study of T-cell memory formation after mild COVID-19. TCRdb called the 5' RACE reads again in MiXCR, with one record for every CDR3 protein. The sample contains approximately 410,000 distinct CDR3 sequences, 23% of which appear only once. Input material: PBMCs or a T cell subset sorted from them (not recorded which). All receptors come from an adult woman who had mild COVID-19 (a few samples of this study predate the infection). Cell type and time point are not known.

This clonotype has a handful of counts. The chain recombines TRBV9 with TRBJ1-6; a possible D gene is TRBD1 (5 bases). In germline, CDR1 is SGDLS, CDR2 YYNGEE. V was trimmed by 0 bases and J by 10 bases, leaving 8 bases between them. The CDR3 spans 13 residues. In DNA form, the CDR3 reads TGTGCCAGCAGCGTAGAGGGGCGATCACCCCTCCACTTT. It encodes CASSVEGRSPLHF. Complete variable domain (other parts from reference TRBV9 and TRBJ1-6): DSGVTQTPKHLITATGQRVTLRCSPRSGDLSVYWYQQSLDQGLQFLIQYYNGEERAKGNILERFSAQQFPDLHSELNLSSLELGDSALYFCASSVEGRSPLHFGNGTRLTVT.

This clonotype was counted a few times. CDR3 DNA sequence: TGTGCCAGCCGAGTTGTGGCAGGGGCCTACGAGCAGTACTTC. This gives the protein CASRVVAGAYEQYF. The gene calls are TRBV6-6 and TRBJ2-7; a weak D match, TRBD1 (6 bases). The germline gives CDR1 MNHNY, CDR2 SVGAGI (reference sequence). With 8 bases removed from V and 2 bases from J, the gap between germline ends came to 16 bases. The CDR3 covers 14 residues.

This clonotype was counted a few times. V and J are TRBV5-1 and TRBJ1-1; no clear D gene. The V gene's germline CDR1 is SGHRS and CDR2 YFSETQ. The CDR3 is made up of 18 amino acids. V dropped 0 bases and J dropped 0 bases, with 18 bases sitting between them. The CDR3 region has the DNA TGCGCCAGCAGCTTGGTAGGTCAGCTGAAACAGCTGAACACTGAAGCTTTCTTT. This gives the protein CASSLVGQLKQLNTEAFF.

In this sample, this clonotype turned up a few times. V and J are TRBV12-3 or TRBV12-4 and TRBJ1-3, with no clear D. The CDR3 is 14 residues long. Trimming cost V 5 bases and J 1 base, with 9 bases left between them. The CDR3 is CASSAGLSGNTIYF. The CDR3 DNA reads as TGTGCCAGCAGTGCCGGACTATCTGGAAACACCATATATTTT.

J is TRBJ1-3 and V is TRBV6-5; a possible D gene is TRBD1 (5 bases). CDR3 length: 15 residues. Trimming removed 8 bases from V and 2 bases from J, with 16 bases in between. Per germline, CDR1 MNHEY and CDR2 SVGAGI. This chain's CDR3 is CASHGYGGTGNTIYF. As DNA, the CDR3 is TGTGCCAGCCATGGGTACGGGGGGACTGGAAACACCATATATTTT.

There are a few counts of this clonotype. The J gene is TRBJ1-4, the V gene TRBV24-1, with D uncertain. The ends were cut back, 3 bases at V and 8 bases at J, with 9 bases in the middle. This CDR3 is 13 amino acids long. Germline V gives CDR1 KGHDR, CDR2 SFDVKD. Written as DNA, the CDR3 is TGTGCCACCAGTGATGGACGACGGGAAAAACTGTTTTTT. As protein: CATSDGRREKLFF.

This sequence joins TRBV5-6 and TRBJ1-2; TRBD1 is a possible D gene (5 bases). V lost 1 base and J lost 4, with 8 bases in between. Germline-derived CDR1 and CDR2 are SGHDT and YYEEEE. This CDR3 has 13 amino acids. The CDR3 bases are TGTGCCAGCAGCTTGTCAGGGTTCTATGGCTACACCTTC. Amino acids: CASSLSGFYGYTF.

The V gene is TRBV12-3 or TRBV12-4, the J gene TRBJ2-5, with D tentatively TRBD1 or TRBD2 (6 bases each). Trimming removed 5 bases from V and 5 bases from J, with 12 bases in between. The CDR3 is 13 amino acids. The CDR3 DNA reads as TGTGCCAGCAGTAGTCGGGGGCGGGAGACCCAGTACTTC. This codes for CASSSRGRETQYF.

This clonotype has more than one count but fewer than ten. This chain uses TRBV12-3 or TRBV12-4 with TRBJ1-1; a weak D match, TRBD1 (6 bases). V lost 6 bases, J lost 0 bases, and 11 bases lay in between. The CDR3 extends over 14 amino acids. The CDR3 loop is CASSFRGLNTEAFF. In DNA, the CDR3 is TGTGCCAGCAGCTTCAGGGGACTGAACACTGAAGCTTTCTTT.

This clonotype turned up a few times. This chain connects TRBV10-3 to TRBJ1-5; 9 bases are a match to TRBD1. V was clipped by 4 bases and J by 5 bases; unmatched bases: 3. The germline CDR1 and CDR2 sequences are ENHRY and SYGVKD. CDR3 length: 14 amino acids. CDR3 sequence (DNA): TGTGCCATCAGTGCAACAGGGGGCGATCAGCCCCAGCATTTT. This gives the protein CAISATGGDQPQHF.

J is TRBJ1-1 and V is TRBV19, with D possibly matching TRBD1 (5 bases). The germline V and J ends were trimmed by 2 bases and 3 bases, with 22 bases remaining between them. Germline V gene data show CDR1 as LNHDA and CDR2 as SQIVND (reference sequence). The CDR3 extends over 18 amino acids. The CDR3 spells CASSIPPSQGRADTEAFF. CDR3 nucleotides: TGTGCCAGTAGTATACCCCCCTCCCAGGGCAGGGCCGACACTGAAGCTTTCTTT.

The genes are TRBV24-1 and TRBJ1-1; D gene ambiguous. With 2 bases removed from V and 1 base from J, the gap between germline ends came to 10 bases. Germline V gene data show CDR1 as KGHDR and CDR2 as SFDVKD. CDR3 length: 15 amino acids. CDR3 region: CATSDSRTGNTEAFF. CDR3 bases: TGTGCCACCAGTGATTCCCGGACGGGGAACACTGAAGCTTTCTTT.

There are a few counts of this clonotype. This sequence joins TRBV9 and TRBJ1-1; 7 bases align to TRBD1. The V segment lost 3 bases and the J segment 1 base; nucleotides outside the gene matches: 3. Looked up from germline, CDR1 is SGDLS and CDR2 is YYNGEE. The CDR3 is made up of 14 amino acids. The CDR3: CASSGDRENTEAFF. Written as DNA, the CDR3 is TGTGCCAGCAGCGGAGACAGGGAGAACACTGAAGCTTTCTTT.

The CDR3 sequence is CASSQGWDGSYNEQFF. In nucleotides, the CDR3 is TGCGCCAGCAGCCAAGGTTGGGACGGATCCTACAATGAGCAGTTCTTC. The V gene is TRBV4-3, the J gene TRBJ2-1; the D call may be TRBD1 or TRBD2 (5 bases each). Germline V gene sequence: CDR1 LGHNA, CDR2 YSLEER. V lost 1 base, J lost 1 base, and 11 bases lay in between. CDR3 length: 16 residues.

This clonotype was seen once. This chain connects TRBV24-1 to TRBJ2-2; 11 nucleotides agree with TRBD1. The CDR3 spans 17 residues. V lost 4 bases to trimming and J lost 6 bases; unmatched junction nucleotides: 9. CDR1 KGHDR and CDR2 SFDVKD come from the germline V gene. Here the CDR3 reads CATSDPRTGGDAGELFF. The CDR3 DNA reads TGTGCCACCAGTGACCCTAGGACAGGGGGCGATGCCGGGGAGCTGTTTTTT.

This clonotype was detected many times. J is TRBJ2-3 and V is TRBV7-2, with D hard to call. CDR1 SGHTA and CDR2 FQGNSA come from the germline V gene. Trimming removed 6 bases from V and 0 bases from J, with 7 bases in between. This CDR3 region has 13 residues. The DNA of the CDR3 is TGTGCCAGCAGGGGAACTAGCACAGATACGCAGTATTTT. It yields the protein CASRGTSTDTQYF.

Note on this clonotype: A read error may explain this, as a much larger clone is one base away. V gene TRBV29-1 combines with J gene TRBJ2-7, with D possibly TRBD1 on 6 matching bases. CDR1 and CDR2 from the germline V gene are SQVTM and ANQGSEA. This CDR3 is built from 10 residues. Trimming stripped 7 bases from V and 3 bases from J, with 7 bases between. CDR3 region: CSAQGYEQYF. CDR3 nucleotides: TGCAGCGCACAGGGCTACGAGCAGTACTTC.

The chain has TRBV19 and TRBJ2-2, with D tentatively TRBD2 (6 bases). The ends were cut back, 4 bases at V and 3 bases at J, with 18 bases in the middle. This CDR3 has 17 residues. Germline V gives CDR1 LNHDA, CDR2 SQIVND (reference sequence). CDR3 DNA sequence: TGTGCCAGTAGTACGCTGAGCCTCACGGGAGACACCGGGGAGCTGTTTTTT. Protein sequence: CASSTLSLTGDTGELFF.

This clonotype has more than one count but fewer than ten. The chain joins TRBV7-9 to TRBJ1-1; D possibly corresponds to TRBD1 (6 bases). CDR3 size: 14 residues. V was shortened by 3 bases and J by 5 bases, with 13 bases between the two germline ends. In germline, CDR1 is SEHNR, CDR2 FQNEAQ (reference sequence). CDR3 DNA: TGTGCCAGCAGCTTTTCTGGGGGGCCGACTGAAGCTTTCTTT. It specifies CASSFSGGPTEAFF. The whole variable domain, filled in from reference TRBV7-9 and TRBJ1-1, reads DTGVSQNPRHKITKRGQNVTFRCDPISEHNRLYWYRQTLGQGPEFLTYFQNEAQLEKSRLLSDRFSAERPKGSFSTLEIQRTEQGDSAMYLCASSFSGGPTEAFFGQGTRLTVV.

The chain is built from TRBV28 and TRBJ1-5; TRBD1 matches 7 bases. Germline V gene data show CDR1 as MDHEN and CDR2 as SYDVKM. The CDR3 runs to 19 residues. The V gene end was trimmed by 5 bases and the J gene end by 0 bases; junction bases not matched to a gene: 16. CDR3 DNA: TGTGCCAGCAGTCATCCTGACAGGGCGAGCGGGTATAGCAATCAGCCCCAGCATTTT. This gives the protein CASSHPDRASGYSNQPQHF.